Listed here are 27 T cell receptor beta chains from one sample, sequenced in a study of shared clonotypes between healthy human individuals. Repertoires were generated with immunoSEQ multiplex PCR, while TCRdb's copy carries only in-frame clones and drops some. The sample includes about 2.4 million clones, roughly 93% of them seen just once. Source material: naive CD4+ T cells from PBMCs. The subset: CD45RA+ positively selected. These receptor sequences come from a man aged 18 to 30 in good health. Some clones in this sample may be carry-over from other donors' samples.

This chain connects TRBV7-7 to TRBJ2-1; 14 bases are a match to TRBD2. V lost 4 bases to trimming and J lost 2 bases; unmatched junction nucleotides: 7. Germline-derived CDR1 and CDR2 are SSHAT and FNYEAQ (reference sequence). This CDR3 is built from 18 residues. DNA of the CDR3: TGTGCCAGCAGCTGCGTGGGACTAGCGGGAGCACCCTACAATGAGCAGTTCTTC. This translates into CASSCVGLAGAPYNEQFF.

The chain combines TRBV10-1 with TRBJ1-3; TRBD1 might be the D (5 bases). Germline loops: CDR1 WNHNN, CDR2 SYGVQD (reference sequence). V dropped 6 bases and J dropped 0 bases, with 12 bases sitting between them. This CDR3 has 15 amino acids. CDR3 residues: CASSAGAVSGNTIYF. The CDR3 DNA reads TGCGCCAGCAGCGCCGGGGCAGTCTCTGGAAACACCATATATTTT.

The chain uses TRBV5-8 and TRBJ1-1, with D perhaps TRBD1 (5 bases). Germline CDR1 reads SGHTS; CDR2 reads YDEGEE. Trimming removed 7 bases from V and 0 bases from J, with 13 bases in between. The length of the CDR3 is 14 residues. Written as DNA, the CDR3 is TGTGCCAGCTTTCCAGCGGGGGTGAACACTGAAGCTTTCTTT. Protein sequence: CASFPAGVNTEAFF.

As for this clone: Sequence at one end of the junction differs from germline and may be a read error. This CDR3 is CPKRVAGVPYNEQFF. CDR3 bases: TGCCCGAAGAGGGTAGCGGGAGTCCCCTACAATGAGCAGTTCTTC. J is TRBJ2-1 and V is TRBV7-6, with 9 positions matching TRBD2. Germline values: CDR1 SGHVS, CDR2 FNYEAQ. The CDR3 runs 15 residues.

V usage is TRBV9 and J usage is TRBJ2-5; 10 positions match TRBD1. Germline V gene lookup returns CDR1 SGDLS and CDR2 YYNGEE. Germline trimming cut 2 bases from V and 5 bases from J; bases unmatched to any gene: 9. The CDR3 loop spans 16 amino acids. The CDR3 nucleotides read TGTGCCAGCAGCGTTACGGGACAGGGGCTCGCGGAGACCCAGTACTTC. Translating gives CASSVTGQGLAETQYF.

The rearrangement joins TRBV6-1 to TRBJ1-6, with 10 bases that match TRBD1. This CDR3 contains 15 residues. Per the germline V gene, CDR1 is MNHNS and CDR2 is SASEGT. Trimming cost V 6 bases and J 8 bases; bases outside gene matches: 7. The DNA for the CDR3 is TGTGCCAGCAGGTTGACAGGGGGCAGTGATTCACCCCTCCACTTT. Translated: CASRLTGGSDSPLHF.

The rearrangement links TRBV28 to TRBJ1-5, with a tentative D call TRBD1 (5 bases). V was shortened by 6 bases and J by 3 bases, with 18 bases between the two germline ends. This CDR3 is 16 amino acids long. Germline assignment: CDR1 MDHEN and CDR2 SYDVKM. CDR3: CASRPSYRGFNQPQHF. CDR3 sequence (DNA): TGTGCCAGCAGGCCATCTTATCGGGGGTTCAATCAGCCCCAGCATTTT.

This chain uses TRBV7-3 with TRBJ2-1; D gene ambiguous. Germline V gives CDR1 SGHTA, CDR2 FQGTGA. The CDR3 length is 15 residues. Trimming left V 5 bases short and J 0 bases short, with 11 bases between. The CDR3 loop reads CASSPSRSSYNEQFF. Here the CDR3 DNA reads TGTGCCAGCAGCCCCTCCAGAAGCTCCTACAATGAGCAGTTCTTC.

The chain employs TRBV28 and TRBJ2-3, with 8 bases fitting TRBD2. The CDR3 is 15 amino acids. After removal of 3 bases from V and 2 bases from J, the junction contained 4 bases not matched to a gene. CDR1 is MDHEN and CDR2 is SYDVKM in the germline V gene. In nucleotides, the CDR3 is TGTGCCAGCAGTTTCACTAGCGGATACACAGATACGCAGTATTTT. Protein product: CASSFTSGYTDTQYF.

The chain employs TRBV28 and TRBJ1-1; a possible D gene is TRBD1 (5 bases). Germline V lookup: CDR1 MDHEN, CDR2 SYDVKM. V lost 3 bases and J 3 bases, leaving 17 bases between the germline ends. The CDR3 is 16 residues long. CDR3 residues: CASSFSIQGVDTEAFF. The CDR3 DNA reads TGTGCCAGCAGTTTTAGTATCCAGGGCGTGGACACTGAAGCTTTCTTT.

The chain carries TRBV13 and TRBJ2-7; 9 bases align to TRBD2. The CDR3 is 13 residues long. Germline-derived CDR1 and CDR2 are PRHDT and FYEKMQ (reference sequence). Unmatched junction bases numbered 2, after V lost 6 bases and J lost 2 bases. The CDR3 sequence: CASRSSGTYEQYF. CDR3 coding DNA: TGTGCCAGCAGGTCTAGCGGGACCTACGAGCAGTACTTC.

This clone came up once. The CDR3 coding sequence is TGTGCCTGGGATACAGGGTTCAGGGAGACCCAGTACTTC. Translated, it gives CAWDTGFRETQYF. The V gene is TRBV30, the J gene TRBJ2-5; TRBD1 is a possible D gene (6 bases). Germline values: CDR1 GTSNPN, CDR2 SVGIG (reference sequence). Trimming cost V 5 bases and J 5 bases, with 15 bases left between them. The CDR3 contains 13 residues. Combining the CDR3 with reference TRBV30 and TRBJ2-5 gives the whole variable domain SQTIHQWPATLVQPVGSPLSLECTVEGTSNPNLYWYRQAAGRGLQLLFYSVGIGQISSEVPQNLSASRPQDRQFILSSKKLLLSDSGFYLCAWDTGFRETQYFGPGTRLLVL.

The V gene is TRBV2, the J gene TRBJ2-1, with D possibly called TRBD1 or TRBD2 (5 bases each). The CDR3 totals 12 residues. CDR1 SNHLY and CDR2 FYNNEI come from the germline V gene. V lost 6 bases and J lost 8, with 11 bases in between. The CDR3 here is CASRRGVHEQFF. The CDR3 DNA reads TGTGCCAGCAGAAGAGGGGTCCATGAGCAGTTCTTC. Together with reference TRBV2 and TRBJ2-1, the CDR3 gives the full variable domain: EPEVTQTPSHQVTQMGQEVILRCVPISNHLYFYWYRQILGQKVEFLVSFYNNEISEKSEIFDDQFSVERPDGSNFTLKIRSTKLEDSAMYFCASRRGVHEQFFGPGTRLTVL.

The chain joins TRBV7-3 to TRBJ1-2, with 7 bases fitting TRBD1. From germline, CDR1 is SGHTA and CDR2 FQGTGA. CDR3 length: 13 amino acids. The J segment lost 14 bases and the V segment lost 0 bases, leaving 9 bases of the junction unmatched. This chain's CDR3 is CASSLTREGQATF. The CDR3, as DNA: TGTGCCAGCAGCTTAACGAGGGAAGGACAGGCTACCTTC.

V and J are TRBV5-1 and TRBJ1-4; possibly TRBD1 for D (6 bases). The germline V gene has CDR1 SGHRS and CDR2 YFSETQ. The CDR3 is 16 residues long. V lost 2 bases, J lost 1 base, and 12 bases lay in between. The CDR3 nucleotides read TGCGCCAGCAGCTTACAACAGGGTGGAACTAATGAAAAACTGTTTTTT. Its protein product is CASSLQQGGTNEKLFF.

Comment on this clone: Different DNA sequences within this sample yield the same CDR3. The CDR3 sequence: CASSEYNEQYF. CDR3 nucleotide sequence: TGTGCCAGCAGTGAATACAACGAGCAGTACTTC. This chain links TRBV25-1 with TRBJ2-5, with D uncertain. The DNA end favors TRBJ2-7, so the J call may be wrong. The CDR3 covers 11 residues. CDR1 MGHDK and CDR2 SYGVNS come from the germline V gene.

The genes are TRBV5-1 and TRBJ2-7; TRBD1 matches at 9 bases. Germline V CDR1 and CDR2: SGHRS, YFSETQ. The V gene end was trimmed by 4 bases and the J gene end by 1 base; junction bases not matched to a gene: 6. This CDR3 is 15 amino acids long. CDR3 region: CASSGPGTGSYEQYF. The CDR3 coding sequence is TGCGCCAGCAGCGGTCCCGGGACAGGGTCCTACGAGCAGTACTTC.

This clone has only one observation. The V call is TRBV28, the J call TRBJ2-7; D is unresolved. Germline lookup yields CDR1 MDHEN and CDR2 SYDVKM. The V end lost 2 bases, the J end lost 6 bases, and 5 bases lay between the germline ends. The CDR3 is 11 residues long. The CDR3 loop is CASSLASEQYF. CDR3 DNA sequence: TGTGCCAGCAGTTTAGCCTCCGAGCAGTACTTC.

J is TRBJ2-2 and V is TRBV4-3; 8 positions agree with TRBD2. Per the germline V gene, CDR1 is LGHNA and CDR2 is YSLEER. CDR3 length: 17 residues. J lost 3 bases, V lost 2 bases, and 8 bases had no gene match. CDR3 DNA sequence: TGCGCCAGCAGCCAAATAGCGGGGTATGAGGACACCGGGGAGCTGTTTTTT. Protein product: CASSQIAGYEDTGELFF.

The CDR3 here is CASSFSPGYGYTF. Written as DNA, the CDR3 is TGTGCCAGCAGCTTCTCCCCGGGCTATGGCTACACCTTC. The J gene is TRBJ1-2, the V gene TRBV11-2; D remains ambiguous. Germline CDR1 is SGHAT and CDR2 is FQNNGV. This CDR3 is built from 13 residues. V lost 3 bases and J lost 4, with 9 bases in between.

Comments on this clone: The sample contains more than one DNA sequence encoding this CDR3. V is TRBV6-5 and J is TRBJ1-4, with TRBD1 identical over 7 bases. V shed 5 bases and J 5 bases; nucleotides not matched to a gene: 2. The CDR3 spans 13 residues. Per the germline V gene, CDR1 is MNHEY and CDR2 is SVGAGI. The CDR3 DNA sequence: TGTGCCAGCAGTCCCAGGGGGAATGAAAAACTGTTTTTT. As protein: CASSPRGNEKLFF.

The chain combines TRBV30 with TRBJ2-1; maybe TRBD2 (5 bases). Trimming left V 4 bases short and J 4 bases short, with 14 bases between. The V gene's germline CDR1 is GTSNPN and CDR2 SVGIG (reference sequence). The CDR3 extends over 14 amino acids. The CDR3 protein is CAWTRAGSYNEQFF. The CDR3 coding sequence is TGTGCCTGGACTAGGGCGGGCAGTTACAATGAGCAGTTCTTC. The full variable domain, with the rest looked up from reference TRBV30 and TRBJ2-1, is SQTIHQWPATLVQPVGSPLSLECTVEGTSNPNLYWYRQAAGRGLQLLFYSVGIGQISSEVPQNLSASRPQDRQFILSSKKLLLSDSGFYLCAWTRAGSYNEQFFGPGTRLTVL.

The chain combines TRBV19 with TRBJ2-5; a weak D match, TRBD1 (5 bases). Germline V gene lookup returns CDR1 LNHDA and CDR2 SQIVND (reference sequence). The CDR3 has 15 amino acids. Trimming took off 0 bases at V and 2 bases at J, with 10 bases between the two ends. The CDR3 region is CASSIDGSGQETQYF. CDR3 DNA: TGTGCCAGTAGTATAGATGGGTCAGGGCAAGAGACCCAGTACTTC.

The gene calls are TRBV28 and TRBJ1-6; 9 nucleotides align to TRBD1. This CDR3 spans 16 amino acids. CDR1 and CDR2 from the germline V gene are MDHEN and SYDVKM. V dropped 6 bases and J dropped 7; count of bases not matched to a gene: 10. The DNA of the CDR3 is TGTGCCAGCAGGGGACAGGGACCCCTGGGGAATTCACCCCTCCACTTT. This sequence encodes CASRGQGPLGNSPLHF.

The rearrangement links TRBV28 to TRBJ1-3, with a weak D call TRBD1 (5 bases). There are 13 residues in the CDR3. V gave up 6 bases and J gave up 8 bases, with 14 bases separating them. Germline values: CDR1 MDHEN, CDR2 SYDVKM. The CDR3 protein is CASSRGTEDTIYF. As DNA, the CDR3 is TGTGCCAGCAGCCGAGGGACCGAGGACACCATATATTTT.

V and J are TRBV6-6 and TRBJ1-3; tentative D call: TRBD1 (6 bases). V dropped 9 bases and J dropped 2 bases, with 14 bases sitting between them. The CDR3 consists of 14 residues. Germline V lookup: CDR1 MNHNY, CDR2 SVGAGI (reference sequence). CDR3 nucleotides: TGTGCCAGTATACGGGACATAGCTGGAAACACCATATATTTT. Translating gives CASIRDIAGNTIYF.

The CDR3 DNA sequence: TGTGCCAGCAGCTTATGGCCAGGTGTTGAAGCTTTCTTT. It specifies CASSLWPGVEAFF. The chain joins TRBV7-3 to TRBJ1-1; D unresolved. Germline loops: CDR1 SGHTA, CDR2 FQGTGA. This CDR3 has 13 residues. Trimming pared 2 bases from V and 7 bases from J, leaving 11 bases between. Variable domain in full (rest from reference TRBV7-3 and TRBJ1-1): GAGVSQTPSNKVTEKGKYVELRCDPISGHTALYWYRQSLGQGPEFLIYFQGTGAADDSGLPNDRFFAVRPEGSVSTLKIQRTERGDSAVYLCASSLWPGVEAFFGQGTRLTVV.